Below, one T cell receptor (beta chain) is given with its context. The antigen is unknown. V lost 0 bases and J 3 bases, leaving 6 bases between the germline ends. This CDR3 contains 13 residues. Germline V CDR1 and CDR2: LGHNA, YNFKEQ. With 60 Vbeta and 13 Jbeta primers, the PCR was carried out. Data came from immunoSEQ multiplex PCR; TCRdb stores just in-frame clones and leaves some out. The table records around 84,000 clones, around 77% of them present only once. This specimen comes from a study of cytomegalovirus exposure and HLA in healthy donors. Study-level results: CMV serostatus was the sole immune exposure data available. Several of the most significant clusters appeared, in a later analysis, to be linked to common viral pathogens.

All the people who gave samples were healthy bone marrow donors. Sequenced input: PBMCs. The chain has TRBV4-2 and TRBJ2-7; D remains ambiguous. The sequence derives from a man in his fifties or sixties in good health and CMV-seronegative. The CDR3 sequence is CASSQDPHYEQYF. CDR3 in DNA: TGTGCCAGCAGCCAAGACCCCCACTACGAGCAGTACTTC.